This T cell receptor (beta chain) was documented in a study of blood T cell repertoires in COVID-19. Assay: immunoSEQ multiplex PCR; the TCRdb copy retains only in-frame clones and omits some. Among 90,000 or so clones listed, 72% were seen once. Sequencing was done on a sample of peripheral blood. This clonotype was sampled from a woman in her sixties in a cohort sampled during active or convalescent COVID-19.

The CDR3 region has the DNA TGTGCCAGCAGCTTGGGACAGGGGGCCCCACGAGAGCAGTTCTTC. It encodes CASSLGQGAPREQFF. The chain carries TRBV5-5 and TRBJ2-1; 10 bases align to TRBD1. Germline CDR1 SGHKS, CDR2 YYEKEE (reference sequence). This CDR3 spans 15 amino acids. V dropped 0 bases and J dropped 10; count of bases not matched to a gene: 7.